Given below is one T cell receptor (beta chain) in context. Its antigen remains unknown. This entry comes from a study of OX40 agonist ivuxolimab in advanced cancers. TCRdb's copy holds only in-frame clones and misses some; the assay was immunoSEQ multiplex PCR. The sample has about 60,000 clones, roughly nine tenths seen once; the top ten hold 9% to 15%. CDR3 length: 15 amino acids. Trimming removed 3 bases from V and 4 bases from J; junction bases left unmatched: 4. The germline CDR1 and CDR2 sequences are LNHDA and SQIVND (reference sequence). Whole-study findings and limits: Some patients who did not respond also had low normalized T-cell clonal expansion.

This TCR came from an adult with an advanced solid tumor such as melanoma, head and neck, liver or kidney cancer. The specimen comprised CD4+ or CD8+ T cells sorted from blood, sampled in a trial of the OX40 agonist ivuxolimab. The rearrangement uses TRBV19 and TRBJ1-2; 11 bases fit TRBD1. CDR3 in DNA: TGTGCCAGTAGTATTGGACAGGGGGCGGGCTATGGCTACACCTTC. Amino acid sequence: CASSIGQGAGYGYTF.